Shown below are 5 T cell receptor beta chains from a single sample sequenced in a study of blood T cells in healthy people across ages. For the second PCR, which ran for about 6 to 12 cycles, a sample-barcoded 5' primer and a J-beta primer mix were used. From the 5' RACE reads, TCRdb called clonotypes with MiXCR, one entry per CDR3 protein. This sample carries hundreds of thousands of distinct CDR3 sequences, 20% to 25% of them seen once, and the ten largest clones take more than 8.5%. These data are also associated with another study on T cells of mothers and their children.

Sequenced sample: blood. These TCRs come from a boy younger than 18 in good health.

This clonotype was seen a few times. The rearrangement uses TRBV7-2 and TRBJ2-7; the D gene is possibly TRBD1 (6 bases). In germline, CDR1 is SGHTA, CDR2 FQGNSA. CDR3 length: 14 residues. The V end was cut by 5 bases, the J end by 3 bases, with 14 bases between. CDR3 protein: CASSPLSGHYEQYF. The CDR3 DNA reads TGTGCCAGCAGCCCTCTATCGGGACACTACGAGCAGTACTTC.

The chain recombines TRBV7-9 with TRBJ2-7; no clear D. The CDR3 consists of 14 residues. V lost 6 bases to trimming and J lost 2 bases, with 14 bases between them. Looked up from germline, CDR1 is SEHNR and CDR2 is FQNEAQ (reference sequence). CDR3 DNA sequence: TGTGCCAGCAGTACCGTAGCAAAGGCCTACGAGCAGTACTTC. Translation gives CASSTVAKAYEQYF. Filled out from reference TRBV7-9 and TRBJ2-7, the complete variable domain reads DTGVSQNPRHKITKRGQNVTFRCDPISEHNRLYWYRQTLGQGPEFLTYFQNEAQLEKSRLLSDRFSAERPKGSFSTLEIQRTEQGDSAMYLCASSTVAKAYEQYFGPGTRLTVT.

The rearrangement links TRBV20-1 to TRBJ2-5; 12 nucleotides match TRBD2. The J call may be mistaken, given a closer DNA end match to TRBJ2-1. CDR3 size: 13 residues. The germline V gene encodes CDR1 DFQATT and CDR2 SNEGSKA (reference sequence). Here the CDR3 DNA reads TGCAGTGCAAGGACTAGCGGGAACTATGAGCAGTTCTTC. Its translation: CSARTSGNYEQFF.

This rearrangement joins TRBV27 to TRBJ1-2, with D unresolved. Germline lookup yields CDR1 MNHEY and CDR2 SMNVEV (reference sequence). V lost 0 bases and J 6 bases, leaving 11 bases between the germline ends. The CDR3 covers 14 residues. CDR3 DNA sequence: TGTGCCAGCAGTTTATCGGGCCAGTTTGATGGCTACACCTTC. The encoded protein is CASSLSGQFDGYTF.

For the CDR3, the DNA is TGTGCCAGCAGTCCGGGACAGGTGATTGGTGGCTACACCTTC. It yields the protein CASSPGQVIGGYTF. V gene TRBV6-5 combines with J gene TRBJ1-2; TRBD1 aligns across 8 bases. CDR3 length equals 14 residues. The ends lost 5 bases at V and 7 bases at J; junction bases unmatched: 9. CDR1 and CDR2 (germline): MNHEY, SVGAGI.